This T cell receptor beta chain was sequenced during a study of T cell changes during pregnancy in multiple sclerosis. V lost 3 bases to trimming and J lost 1 base; unmatched junction nucleotides: 8. There are 16 residues in the CDR3. Germline V gives CDR1 MNHNY, CDR2 SVGAGI (reference sequence). Libraries were prepared by immunoSEQ multiplex PCR; TCRdb keeps only in-frame clonotypes and omits some of them. This sample has roughly 60,000 clones, with roughly nine tenths found just once. The receptor was isolated from a female donor with multiple sclerosis, enrolled in a pregnancy study. Material: peripheral blood, obtained before pregnancy. The J gene is TRBJ2-7, the V gene TRBV6-6; 8 bases are shared with TRBD2. This CDR3 is CASSYQTGGLSYEQYF. CDR3 bases: TGTGCCAGCAGTTATCAAACGGGGGGGCTTTCCTACGAGCAGTACTTC.